This T cell receptor beta chain is from a study of Ad26.COV2.S vaccination and SARS-CoV-2 variants. Study details: Doses of Ad26.COV2.S were injected into muscle once or twice, 56 days apart. Study observations and caveats: Vaccinated and placebo-treated recipients had similar non-spike TCR breadth.

Trimming pared 3 bases from V and 5 bases from J, leaving 10 bases between. The CDR3 contains 13 residues. As to treatment: roughly 20 received Ad26.COV2.S at low or high dose, single or two shots; roughly five received placebo; per-sample allocation not given. Sampling was done on day 63 after the first vaccine or placebo injection. In Boston, the donor was an adult between 18-55 years of age. Only in-frame clones appear in the TCRdb table, and some are missing; sequencing was by immunoSEQ multiplex PCR. The sample includes roughly 500,000 clones, 75% to 90% of them seen just once. As concerns this clone: Its antigen is unknown.

The chain employs TRBV12-3 or TRBV12-4 and TRBJ1-2; D unresolved. This clonotype was obtained from a person between 18 and 65 years old who received the Ad26.COV2.S COVID-19 vaccine or a placebo. This material consisted of peripheral blood, taken in a trial of Ad26.COV2.S vaccine versus placebo. The DNA of the CDR3 is TGTGCCAGCAGTTTGCTCGAGGGTTATGGCTACACCTTC. Amino acids: CASSLLEGYGYTF.